Listed below are T cell receptor beta chains from one sample, sequenced in a study of blood T cell repertoires in COVID-19. Sequencing used immunoSEQ multiplex PCR; TCRdb keeps in-frame clones, though not all of them. The data hold 90,000 to 150,000 clones, with approximately 79% observed a single time. The material sequenced was peripheral blood. These receptor sequences come from a man between 50 and 59 years old with acute or convalescent COVID-19. The CDR3 runs from the conserved cysteine through the conserved F or W.

V,J,length,CDR3
TRBV18,TRBJ1-2,14,CASSPDTDGHGYTF
TRBV7-3,TRBJ2-6,16,CASSKQGVSGANVLTF
TRBV28,TRBJ2-7,15,CASSVLSGPLDEQYF
TRBV5-4,TRBJ1-2,13,CASSSDRGYGYTF
TRBV19,TRBJ1-2,14,CASRHRDPNYGYTF
TRBV11-2,TRBJ2-7,17,CASSSGPPGQGTYEQYF
TRBV19,TRBJ1-5,16,CASSSPGTDSNQPQHF
TRBV6-6,TRBJ1-4,16,CASSRGQRLLSEKLFF
TRBV6-2/TRBV6-3,TRBJ1-3,14,CASSPGDSGNTIYF
TRBV18,TRBJ1-2,16,CASSPSDREDNYGYTF
TRBV18,TRBJ2-1,16,CASSPVSQGTGSEQFF
TRBV3-1/TRBV3-2,TRBJ2-7,14,CASSQGTNSYEQYF
TRBV9,TRBJ1-5,15,CASSVGLGRNQPQHF
TRBV30,TRBJ1-4,14,CAWGLGEMGEKLFF
TRBV4-1,TRBJ1-6,13,CASRSGDWSPLHF
TRBV5-5,TRBJ2-6,18,CASSPRDRVGSGANVLTF